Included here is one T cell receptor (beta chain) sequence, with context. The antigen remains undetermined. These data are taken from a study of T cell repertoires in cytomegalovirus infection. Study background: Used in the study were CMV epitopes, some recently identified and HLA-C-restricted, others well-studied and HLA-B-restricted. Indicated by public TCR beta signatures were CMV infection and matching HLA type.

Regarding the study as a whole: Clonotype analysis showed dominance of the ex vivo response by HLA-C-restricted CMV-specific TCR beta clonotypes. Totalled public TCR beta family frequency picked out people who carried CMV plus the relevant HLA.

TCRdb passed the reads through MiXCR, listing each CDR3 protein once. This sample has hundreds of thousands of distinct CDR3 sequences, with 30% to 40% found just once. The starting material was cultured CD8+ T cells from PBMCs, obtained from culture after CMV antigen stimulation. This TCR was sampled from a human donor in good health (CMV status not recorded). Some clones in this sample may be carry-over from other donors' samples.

The CDR3 here is CASKEKRGVKPSTDTQYF. As DNA, the CDR3 is TGTGCCAGTAAGGAGAAGCGGGGGGTCAAACCTAGCACAGATACGCAGTATTTT. This sequence joins TRBV19 and TRBJ2-3; 9 nucleotides align to TRBD2. Germline lookup yields CDR1 LNHDA and CDR2 SQIVND (reference sequence). Trimming cost V 7 bases and J 0 bases; bases outside gene matches: 14. The CDR3 consists of 18 residues.